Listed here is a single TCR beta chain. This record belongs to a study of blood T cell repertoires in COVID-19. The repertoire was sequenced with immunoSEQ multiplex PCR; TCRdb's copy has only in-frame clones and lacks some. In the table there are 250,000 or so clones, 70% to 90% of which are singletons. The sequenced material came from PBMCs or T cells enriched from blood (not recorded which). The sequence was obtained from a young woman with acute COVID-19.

CDR3 sequence: CASSSGLAGVNEQYF. For the CDR3, the DNA is TGTGCCAGCAGTTCAGGACTAGCGGGAGTCAACGAGCAGTACTTC. V usage is TRBV27 and J usage is TRBJ2-7; 13 nucleotides agree with TRBD2. In germline, CDR1 is MNHEY, CDR2 SMNVEV (reference sequence). The CDR3 is 15 residues long. J lost 5 bases, V lost 4 bases, and 5 bases had no gene match.